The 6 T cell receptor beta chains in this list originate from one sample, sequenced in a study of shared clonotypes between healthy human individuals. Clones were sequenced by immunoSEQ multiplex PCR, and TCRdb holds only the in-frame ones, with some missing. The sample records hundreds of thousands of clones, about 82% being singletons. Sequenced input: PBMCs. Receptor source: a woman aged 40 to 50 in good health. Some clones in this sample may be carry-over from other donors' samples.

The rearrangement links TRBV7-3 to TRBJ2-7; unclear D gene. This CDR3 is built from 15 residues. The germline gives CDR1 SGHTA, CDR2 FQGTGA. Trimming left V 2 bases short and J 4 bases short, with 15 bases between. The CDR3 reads CASSLVDGPTYEQYF. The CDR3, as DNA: TGTGCCAGCAGCTTAGTGGACGGGCCCACTTACGAGCAGTACTTC. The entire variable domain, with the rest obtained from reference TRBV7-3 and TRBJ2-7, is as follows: GAGVSQTPSNKVTEKGKYVELRCDPISGHTALYWYRQSLGQGPEFLIYFQGTGAADDSGLPNDRFFAVRPEGSVSTLKIQRTERGDSAVYLCASSLVDGPTYEQYFGPGTRLTVT.

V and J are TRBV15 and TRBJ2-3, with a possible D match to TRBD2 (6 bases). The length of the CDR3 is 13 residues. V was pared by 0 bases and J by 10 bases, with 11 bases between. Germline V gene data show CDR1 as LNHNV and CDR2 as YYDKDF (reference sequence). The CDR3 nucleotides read TGTGCCACCAGCAGAGATAACAGCGGGTCGCAGTATTTT. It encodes CATSRDNSGSQYF.

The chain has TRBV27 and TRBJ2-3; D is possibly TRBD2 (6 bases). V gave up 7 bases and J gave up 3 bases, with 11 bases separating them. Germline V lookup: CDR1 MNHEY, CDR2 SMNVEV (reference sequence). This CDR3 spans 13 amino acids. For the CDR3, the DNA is TGTGCCAGCATCCGGGGAGGAACAGATACGCAGTATTTT. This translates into CASIRGGTDTQYF.

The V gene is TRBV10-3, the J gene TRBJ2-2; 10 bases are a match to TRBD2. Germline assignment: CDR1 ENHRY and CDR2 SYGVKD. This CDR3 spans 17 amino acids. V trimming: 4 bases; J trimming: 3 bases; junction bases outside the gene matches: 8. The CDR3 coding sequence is TGTGCCATCAGTGGGGCTAGCGGGAGTTCCCACACCGGGGAGCTGTTTTTT. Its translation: CAISGASGSSHTGELFF.

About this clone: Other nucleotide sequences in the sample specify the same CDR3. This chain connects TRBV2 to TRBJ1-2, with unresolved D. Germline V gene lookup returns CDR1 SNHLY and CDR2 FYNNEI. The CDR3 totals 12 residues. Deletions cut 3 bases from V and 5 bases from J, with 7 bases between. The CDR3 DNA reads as TGTGCCAGCAGTGAGCCGGGGTATGGCTACACCTTC. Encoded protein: CASSEPGYGYTF.

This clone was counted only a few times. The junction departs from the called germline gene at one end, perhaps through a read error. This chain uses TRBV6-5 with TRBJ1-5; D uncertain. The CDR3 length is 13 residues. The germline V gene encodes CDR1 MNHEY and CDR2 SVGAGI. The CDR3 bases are TGTGCCAGCACCATGGGGTTTAATCTGCCCCAGCATTTT. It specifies CASTMGFNLPQHF.